The 18 T cell receptor beta chains below all came from one sample that was sequenced in a study of blood T cell repertoires in COVID-19. Sequenced by immunoSEQ multiplex PCR; TCRdb stores in-frame clones only, minus some. The sample shows some 180,000 clones, about 76% of them seen only once. Sequencing was performed on peripheral blood. These TCRs come from a woman between 50 and 59 years old with active or convalescent COVID-19.

The chain couples TRBV7-8 to TRBJ2-3; no firm D call. Germline V gives CDR1 SGHVS, CDR2 FQNEAQ. There are 13 residues in the CDR3. Trimming stripped 5 bases from V and 2 bases from J, with 8 bases between. The CDR3 coding sequence is TGTGCCAGCAGCCAGAGATTCACAGATACGCAGTATTTT. This sequence encodes CASSQRFTDTQYF. The whole variable domain, filled in from reference TRBV7-8 and TRBJ2-3, reads GAGVSQSPRYKVAKRGQDVALRCDPISGHVSLFWYQQALGQGPEFLTYFQNEAQLDKSGLPSDRFFAERPEGSVSTLKIQRTQQEDSAVYLCASSQRFTDTQYFGPGTRLTVL.

The chain combines TRBV5-1 with TRBJ1-4; D is possibly TRBD1 (5 bases). Germline V lookup: CDR1 SGHRS, CDR2 YFSETQ. The CDR3 totals 16 residues. The V gene lost 1 base and the J gene lost 8 bases, with 18 bases spanning the gap. DNA of the CDR3: TGCGCCAGCAGCTTGTCCCCTCCAGGGCAGGTGGAAAAACTGTTTTTT. Translation: CASSLSPPGQVEKLFF.

CDR3 nucleotides: TGTGCCAGCCGTCAGGGGGTCGCCAACTATGGCTACACCTTC. Translation gives CASRQGVANYGYTF. The chain links TRBV7-2 to TRBJ1-2; 7 nucleotides line up with TRBD1. Germline CDR1 and CDR2: SGHTA and FQGNSA. There are 14 residues in the CDR3. The V and J ends lost 8 bases and 2 bases, in that order; junction bases with no gene match: 8.

This clone appeared a single time. V gene TRBV11-2 combines with J gene TRBJ1-4, with TRBD1 matching 9 bases. Trimming removed 5 bases from V and 2 bases from J; junction bases left unmatched: 6. CDR3 length equals 16 residues. The germline CDR1 and CDR2 sequences are SGHAT and FQNNGV. In DNA form, the CDR3 reads TGTGCCAGCAGCCTGGGACAGGGCCCTACTAATGAAAAACTGTTTTTT. Translation gives CASSLGQGPTNEKLFF.

The chain joins TRBV6-5 to TRBJ2-2, with D perhaps matching TRBD2 (6 bases). The CDR3 is 14 amino acids. V was shortened by 7 bases and J by 0 bases, with 9 bases between the two germline ends. CDR1 is MNHEY and CDR2 is SVGAGI in the germline V gene. CDR3: CASIGRSNTGELFF. The CDR3, as DNA: TGTGCCAGCATCGGGAGATCGAACACCGGGGAGCTGTTTTTT.

The chain is built from TRBV3-1 (or the pseudogene TRBV3-2) and TRBJ1-1, with 7 bases identical to TRBD1. From germline, CDR1 is LGHDT and CDR2 YNNKEL (reference sequence). The CDR3 spans 15 residues. J lost 0 bases, V lost 8 bases, and 9 bases had no gene match. CDR3 sequence (DNA): TGTGCCAGCTCCCGGAAGACAGGGCTGAACACTGAAGCTTTCTTT. Its protein is CASSRKTGLNTEAFF.

This clone appeared once. The V call is TRBV7-3, the J call TRBJ1-2; TRBD1 agrees at 7 bases. V lost 4 bases to trimming and J lost 6 bases; unmatched junction nucleotides: 8. This CDR3 region has 14 residues. Germline V CDR1 and CDR2: SGHTA, FQGTGA. CDR3 protein: CASSSPGGRDGYTF. The CDR3, as DNA: TGTGCCAGCAGCTCCCCAGGGGGAAGGGATGGCTACACCTTC.

The CDR3 bases are TGTGCCAGCAGTGAATCGGGACTAGCGGGCACAGATACGCAGTATTTT. Its translation: CASSESGLAGTDTQYF. The chain couples TRBV9 to TRBJ2-3; 11 bases agree with TRBD2. CDR3 length: 16 residues. Per the germline V gene, CDR1 is SGDLS and CDR2 is YYNGEE. The J segment lost 1 base and the V segment lost 5 bases, leaving 6 bases of the junction unmatched.

The chain couples TRBV7-2 to TRBJ1-6; possibly TRBD1 for D (6 bases). The CDR3 runs 14 residues. CDR1 is SGHTA, CDR2 FQGNSA, per germline. V was shortened by 0 bases and J by 14 bases, with 14 bases between the two germline ends. The CDR3 sequence: CASSLAQGTNTLHF. CDR3 bases: TGTGCCAGCAGCTTAGCCCAGGGGACGAATACCCTCCACTTT.

The chain recombines TRBV19 with TRBJ2-2; 13 bases fit TRBD2. CDR1 and CDR2 from the germline V gene are LNHDA and SQIVND (reference sequence). V dropped 5 bases and J dropped 5; count of bases not matched to a gene: 14. This CDR3 has 19 residues. CDR3 in amino acids: CASSSRDSPGLAGTGELFF. The CDR3 DNA reads as TGTGCCAGTAGTTCTAGGGACAGCCCGGGACTAGCGGGGACCGGGGAGCTGTTTTTT.

This clone was counted a few times. The V call is TRBV5-1, the J call TRBJ2-3; a weak D match, TRBD1 (5 bases). The CDR3 spans 14 residues. Germline V CDR1 and CDR2: SGHRS, YFSETQ. V gave up 7 bases and J gave up 2 bases, with 14 bases separating them. For the CDR3, the DNA is TGCGCCAGCTCTAATCCAGGGATCACAGATACGCAGTATTTT. Protein sequence: CASSNPGITDTQYF.

The chain links TRBV6-5 to TRBJ2-2; perhaps TRBD2 as D (5 bases). Trimming removed 5 bases from V and 4 bases from J, with 14 bases in between. The CDR3 consists of 15 residues. Germline values: CDR1 MNHEY, CDR2 SVGAGI. CDR3 sequence: CASSQNLAVTGELFF. CDR3 DNA: TGTGCCAGCAGTCAAAACCTAGCCGTCACCGGGGAGCTGTTTTTT.

The gene calls are TRBV3-1 (or the pseudogene TRBV3-2) and TRBJ2-5; D is unresolved. V lost 1 base to trimming and J lost 7 bases, with 13 bases between them. The germline CDR1 and CDR2 sequences are LGHDT and YNNKEL (reference sequence). This CDR3 has 14 residues. The CDR3 is CASSQALPVGTQYF. As DNA, the CDR3 is TGTGCCAGCAGCCAAGCTCTCCCTGTCGGGACCCAGTACTTC.

The rearrangement uses TRBV5-1 and TRBJ1-2; 7 nucleotides align to TRBD1. This CDR3 has 14 residues. Germline V gives CDR1 SGHRS, CDR2 YFSETQ. V shed 4 bases and J 6 bases; nucleotides not matched to a gene: 9. The CDR3 DNA is TGCGCCAGCAGCCAACAGGGGTCTCGGGATGGCTACACCTTC. Its translation is CASSQQGSRDGYTF.

The chain has TRBV5-1 and TRBJ1-1, with D perhaps matching TRBD1 (6 bases). The CDR3 loop spans 14 amino acids. Germline V gene data show CDR1 as SGHRS and CDR2 as YFSETQ. V was clipped by 4 bases and J by 0 bases, with 10 bases between them. The CDR3 DNA reads as TGCGCCAGCAGCCCCGGACAGATGAACACTGAAGCTTTCTTT. Translation gives CASSPGQMNTEAFF.

The V and J genes are TRBV30 and TRBJ1-4; the D is unclear. This CDR3 has 13 amino acids. In germline, CDR1 is GTSNPN, CDR2 SVGIG (reference sequence). V was trimmed by 1 base and J by 8 bases, leaving 11 bases between them. The CDR3 nucleotides are TGTGCCTGGAGTGGCGGTCCCCTAGAAAAACTGTTTTTT. This codes for CAWSGGPLEKLFF.

The CDR3 DNA sequence: TGCGCCAGCAGCCAAGCCAGGGCGTCGCAGACCCAGTACTTC. This translates into CASSQARASQTQYF. V is TRBV4-3 and J is TRBJ2-5, with a tentative D call TRBD1 (5 bases). Germline-derived CDR1 and CDR2 are LGHNA and YSLEER. V lost 1 base and J 6 bases, leaving 12 bases between the germline ends. This CDR3 spans 14 amino acids.

The chain uses TRBV30 and TRBJ2-7, with D maybe TRBD1 (5 bases). Trimming removed 0 bases from V and 1 base from J, with 13 bases in between. Germline CDR1 and CDR2: GTSNPN and SVGIG (reference sequence). The CDR3 has 15 residues. Here the CDR3 DNA reads TGTGCCTGGAGTGTAAGGCCGAAGGGGTCCTACGAGCAGTACTTC. It is translated as CAWSVRPKGSYEQYF.